The 21 T cell receptor beta chains given below trace back to one sample, sequenced in a study of blood T cell repertoires in COVID-19 (TCRdb year 2020). The library was generated by the immunoSEQ multiplex PCR assay. This immuneACCESS table, as held by TCRdb, lists in-frame sequences with V and J called but not all clones. Of the missing ones, under half trace to an unresolved V gene in checked studies; the others have no known cause. For this sample there are 300,000 to 400,000 clones; around 90% appear just once. Less than 3.5% of the sample is taken by the ten largest. Sequencing input: peripheral blood. All receptors come from a young woman who had recovered from COVID-19.

This clone was detected only a few times. The V call is TRBV4-1, the J call TRBJ1-6; a weak D match, TRBD1 (5 bases). The CDR3 has 16 residues. Trimming shortened V by 1 base and J by 8 bases, and 15 bases separated the two germline ends. Germline V gene sequence: CDR1 MGHRA, CDR2 YSYEKL. The DNA of the CDR3 is TGCGCCAGCAGCCAAGGTCCAGGGTGGCCTTATTCACCCCTCCACTTT. It encodes CASSQGPGWPYSPLHF.

This clone was seen once. The V gene is TRBV24-1, the J gene TRBJ1-1; 7 bases are shared with TRBD1. There are 15 residues in the CDR3. Germline loops: CDR1 KGHDR, CDR2 SFDVKD. V was pared by 3 bases and J by 10 bases, with 13 bases of the junction left unmatched. The CDR3 here is CATSDVGTEVIGAFF. For the CDR3, the DNA is TGTGCCACCAGTGATGTGGGGACAGAGGTGATTGGAGCTTTCTTT.

V gene TRBV3-1 (or the pseudogene TRBV3-2) combines with J gene TRBJ1-4; 9 bases match TRBD1. Germline trimming cut 4 bases from V and 7 bases from J; bases unmatched to any gene: 4. CDR1 and CDR2 from the germline V gene are LGHDT and YNNKEL (reference sequence). The CDR3 contains 14 residues. CDR3 sequence reads: CASSPGQGTEKLFF. The CDR3 nucleotides read TGTGCCAGCAGCCCGGGACAGGGAACTGAAAAACTGTTTTTT.

This sequence joins TRBV7-9 and TRBJ2-1, with 12 bases fitting TRBD2. CDR3 length: 15 residues. V lost 3 bases, J lost 7 bases, and 4 bases stayed unmatched. CDR1 is SEHNR and CDR2 is FQNEAQ in the germline V gene (reference sequence). The CDR3 DNA sequence: TGTGCCAGCAGCTTCCTAGCGGGAGGGGGAAATGAGCAGTTCTTC. Its protein product is CASSFLAGGGNEQFF.

V gene TRBV24-1 combines with J gene TRBJ2-3; 10 nucleotides align to TRBD1. This CDR3 has 15 amino acids. Germline V CDR1 and CDR2: KGHDR, SFDVKD. V gave up 7 bases and J gave up 4 bases; unmatched junction bases: 7. The CDR3 DNA reads TGTGCCACCAGCTCCGGGACAGGGGACCCAGATACGCAGTATTTT. It yields the protein CATSSGTGDPDTQYF.

The DNA for the CDR3 is TGTGCCAGCGGGACAGGGACCCCCGGGGAGCTGTTTTTT. It translates to CASGTGTPGELFF. The chain joins TRBV6-5 to TRBJ2-2; 9 bases fit TRBD1. Germline V gene sequence: CDR1 MNHEY, CDR2 SVGAGI. With 8 bases clipped from V and 6 bases from J, the junction kept 4 bases outside the gene matches. The CDR3 spans 13 residues.

The chain links TRBV6-2 or TRBV6-3 to TRBJ2-7, with D maybe TRBD1 (6 bases). The CDR3 is 15 amino acids. V lost 6 bases to trimming and J lost 2 bases, with 17 bases between them. The V gene's germline CDR1 is MNHEY and CDR2 SVGEGT. CDR3 DNA sequence: TGTGCCAGCAGCCTACAGGGAACGGGCACCTACGAGCAGTACGTC. It specifies CASSLQGTGTYEQYV.

The chain recombines TRBV6-6 with TRBJ1-1; D possibly corresponds to TRBD1 (6 bases). Germline V gives CDR1 MNHNY, CDR2 SVGAGI (reference sequence). V was pared by 5 bases and J by 4 bases, with 11 bases between. This CDR3 is 13 amino acids long. Here the CDR3 DNA reads TGTGCCAGCAGTCCACCAGGGGTCACTGAAGCTTTCTTT. Translation gives CASSPPGVTEAFF.

The chain links TRBV19 to TRBJ2-3; 8 bases align to TRBD1. The CDR3 is made up of 15 amino acids. The V gene's germline CDR1 is LNHDA and CDR2 SQIVND (reference sequence). V lost 3 bases to trimming and J lost 6 bases; unmatched junction nucleotides: 8. The CDR3 sequence: CASSIRDRQDDTQYF. For the CDR3, the DNA is TGTGCCAGTAGTATTCGGGACAGGCAGGACGATACGCAGTATTTT.

The J gene is TRBJ1-1, the V gene TRBV18; tentative D call: TRBD1 (5 bases). CDR3 length: 15 residues. The germline V gene has CDR1 KGHSH and CDR2 LQKENI. Trimming took off 6 bases at V and 0 bases at J, with 14 bases between the two ends. For the CDR3, the DNA is TGTGCCAGCTCCTCCCAAAACAGGTTGAACACTGAAGCTTTCTTT. The encoded protein is CASSSQNRLNTEAFF.

The count of this clone is one. The chain joins TRBV19 to TRBJ2-3; 11 nucleotides match TRBD1. Germline values: CDR1 LNHDA, CDR2 SQIVND (reference sequence). Losses at the gene ends were 1 base for V and 3 bases for J; bases not matched to a gene: 12. The CDR3 runs to 19 residues. In DNA, the CDR3 is TGTGCCAGTAGTATAGGCCCGGGAGGACAGGGGGCCAGGACAGATACGCAGTATTTT. Translated: CASSIGPGGQGARTDTQYF.

The chain combines TRBV5-1 with TRBJ2-1, with a weak D call TRBD1 (5 bases). CDR1 and CDR2 (germline): SGHRS, YFSETQ. Deletions cut 0 bases from V and 9 bases from J, with 13 bases between. CDR3 length equals 14 residues. CDR3 loop: CASSLDSRRGEQFF. CDR3 nucleotide sequence: TGCGCCAGCAGCTTGGATTCCAGAAGGGGTGAGCAGTTCTTC.

This chain links TRBV9 with TRBJ1-1, with 10 bases fitting TRBD1. This CDR3 is 17 amino acids long. The germline V gene encodes CDR1 SGDLS and CDR2 YYNGEE. V was clipped by 0 bases and J by 1 base; unmatched bases: 6. CDR3 DNA: TGTGCCAGCAGCGTAGGACAGGGGGCGAATTGGAACACTGAAGCTTTCTTT. This codes for CASSVGQGANWNTEAFF.

The chain carries TRBV7-8 and TRBJ2-1, with D possibly TRBD1 on 5 matching bases. V was trimmed by 4 bases and J by 3 bases, leaving 10 bases between them. Germline values: CDR1 SGHVS, CDR2 FQNEAQ. There are 14 residues in the CDR3. The CDR3 loop reads CASSSETVYNEQFF. The CDR3 DNA follows: TGTGCCAGCAGCTCTGAGACAGTCTACAATGAGCAGTTCTTC. The entire variable domain, with the rest obtained from reference TRBV7-8 and TRBJ2-1, is as follows: GAGVSQSPRYKVAKRGQDVALRCDPISGHVSLFWYQQALGQGPEFLTYFQNEAQLDKSGLPSDRFFAERPEGSVSTLKIQRTQQEDSAVYLCASSSETVYNEQFFGPGTRLTVL.

The J gene is TRBJ2-7, the V gene TRBV5-6; 9 bases line up with TRBD1. After removal of 4 bases from V and 4 bases from J, the junction contained 9 bases not matched to a gene. Germline-derived CDR1 and CDR2 are SGHDT and YYEEEE. The CDR3 has 15 residues. Here the CDR3 DNA reads TGTGCCAGCAGCGCACCCGGGACAGGGATTTACGAGCAGTACGTC. It is translated as CASSAPGTGIYEQYV.

The V gene is TRBV4-3, the J gene TRBJ2-3; perhaps TRBD2 as D (6 bases). This CDR3 comprises 17 residues. V lost 1 base, J lost 4 bases, and 18 bases lay in between. Germline V gene sequence: CDR1 LGHNA, CDR2 YSLEER. The CDR3 bases are TGCGCCAGCAGCCAAGCGTATCAGCGGGTAGGTTCAGATACGCAGTATTTT. It yields the protein CASSQAYQRVGSDTQYF.

The rearrangement joins TRBV9 to TRBJ2-3, with D tentatively TRBD2 (6 bases). The CDR3 has 16 residues. Trimming took off 0 bases at V and 0 bases at J, with 11 bases between the two ends. Germline V CDR1 and CDR2: SGDLS, YYNGEE. CDR3 DNA sequence: TGTGCCAGCAGCGTAGGGGAGGACTCTAGCACAGATACGCAGTATTTT. The encoded protein is CASSVGEDSSTDTQYF.

The V call is TRBV5-5, the J call TRBJ2-5; 7 bases are shared with TRBD2. There are 15 residues in the CDR3. Germline-derived CDR1 and CDR2 are SGHKS and YYEKEE (reference sequence). V gave up 2 bases and J gave up 4 bases; unmatched junction bases: 8. For the CDR3, the DNA is TGTGCCAGCAGCTTTCGAATGGCGGGAGCAGAGACCCAGTACTTC. Its translation: CASSFRMAGAETQYF.

The rearrangement links TRBV5-1 to TRBJ1-2, with 8 bases fitting TRBD1. V dropped 2 bases and J dropped 4; count of bases not matched to a gene: 7. This CDR3 comprises 15 residues. Germline lookup yields CDR1 SGHRS and CDR2 YFSETQ. This chain's CDR3 is CASSFNRGNGYGYTF. CDR3 coding DNA: TGCGCCAGCAGCTTCAACAGGGGGAATGGCTATGGCTACACCTTC.

This chain uses TRBV7-9 with TRBJ2-3, with D unresolved. The CDR3 spans 14 residues. V lost 5 bases and J lost 0, with 9 bases in between. CDR1 SEHNR and CDR2 FQNEAQ come from the germline V gene (reference sequence). DNA of the CDR3: TGTGCCAGCAGCCCCACAGAAAGCACAGATACGCAGTATTTT. Translated, it gives CASSPTESTDTQYF.

This clone was seen once. The chain uses TRBV4-3 and TRBJ2-2, with a tentative D call TRBD1 (6 bases). This CDR3 is built from 16 residues. CDR1 is LGHNA, CDR2 YSLEER, per germline. Deletions cut 0 bases from V and 2 bases from J, with 10 bases between. CDR3 sequence reads: CASSQEGARNTGELFF. For the CDR3, the DNA is TGCGCCAGCAGCCAAGAGGGGGCCCGCAACACCGGGGAGCTGTTTTTT.